The 30 T cell receptor beta chains listed next were all sequenced from one sample in a study of T cells in Graves' hyperthyroidism and ophthalmopathy. TCR beta CDR3 regions were amplified from RNA transcripts. TCR CDR3 underwent first-round RT-PCR with the HTBI primer set. TCRdb passed the multiplex PCR reads through MiXCR, listing each CDR3 protein once. Found here are 730,000 or so distinct CDR3 sequences, approximately 18% of them singletons; the top ten hold over 15%. Sequencing was carried out using blood. The receptors shown here come from a woman aged 50 to 60 with Graves' hyperthyroidism that later progressed to Graves' ophthalmopathy.

This clonotype was picked up many times. The J gene is TRBJ1-2, the V gene TRBV30; D is undetermined. The germline V gene has CDR1 GTSNPN and CDR2 SVGIG (reference sequence). The V end lost 0 bases, the J end lost 5 bases, and 13 bases lay between the germline ends. The CDR3 has 14 residues. CDR3 sequence: CAWSVLSPDYGYTF. The CDR3 DNA sequence: TGTGCCTGGAGTGTACTGTCCCCGGATTATGGCTACACCTTC. The whole variable domain, filled in from reference TRBV30 and TRBJ1-2, reads SQTIHQWPATLVQPVGSPLSLECTVEGTSNPNLYWYRQAAGRGLQLLFYSVGIGQISSEVPQNLSASRPQDRQFILSSKKLLLSDSGFYLCAWSVLSPDYGYTFGSGTRLTVV.

The rearrangement joins TRBV5-1 to TRBJ1-3; D call uncertain. Germline CDR1 is SGHRS and CDR2 is YFSETQ. The CDR3 runs 15 residues. Deletions cut 1 base from V and 4 bases from J, with 12 bases between. The DNA for the CDR3 is TGCGCCAGCAGCTTGAGGGAGAGCCCCGGAAACACCATATATTTT. This translates into CASSLRESPGNTIYF.

This clonotype was observed at least ten times. The chain is built from TRBV2 and TRBJ2-7, with 11 bases identical to TRBD1. Germline-derived CDR1 and CDR2 are SNHLY and FYNNEI. CDR3 length: 15 amino acids. The V segment lost 3 bases and the J segment 5 bases; nucleotides outside the gene matches: 6. DNA of the CDR3: TGTGCCAGCAGTGAGGGGACAGGGGGAGAGCACGAGCAGTACTTC. Its protein product is CASSEGTGGEHEQYF.

The V and J genes are TRBV11-2 and TRBJ1-6; 8 bases map to TRBD1. Trimming cost V 1 base and J 8 bases; bases outside gene matches: 4. There are 15 residues in the CDR3. Germline loops: CDR1 SGHAT, CDR2 FQNNGV. The CDR3 nucleotides read TGTGCCAGCAGCTTAGGGCAGGGGGCGGATTCACCCCTCCACTTT. It specifies CASSLGQGADSPLHF.

A remark on this clonotype: At one of its ends the junction is not consistent with the germline gene, which may arise from a read error. The chain combines TRBV5-1 with TRBJ1-3; possible D gene TRBD1, 5 bases. The CDR3 has 15 amino acids. CDR1 is SGHRS and CDR2 is YFSETQ in the germline V gene. The CDR3 nucleotides read TGCGTCAGCAGCTTGGATACAGGCGATGGAAACACCATATATTTT. Residues: CVSSLDTGDGNTIYF. Together with reference TRBV5-1 and TRBJ1-3, the CDR3 gives the full variable domain: KAGVTQTPRYLIKTRGQQVTLSCSPISGHRSVSWYQQTPGQGLQFLFEYFSETQRNKGNFPGRFSGRQFSNSRSEMNVSTLELGDSALYLCVSSLDTGDGNTIYFGEGSWLTVV.

This clonotype has at least ten counts. V and J are TRBV7-2 and TRBJ2-5; a weak D match, TRBD1 (5 bases). Germline V gene lookup returns CDR1 SGHTA and CDR2 FQGNSA. Trimming cost V 0 bases and J 7 bases, with 24 bases left between them. The CDR3 spans 18 residues. The CDR3 reads CASSLALSYPDRKRTQYF. Here the CDR3 DNA reads TGTGCCAGCAGCTTAGCCCTATCCTACCCCGACAGAAAACGGACCCAGTACTTC.

In its sample, this clonotype was seen many times. CDR3 loop: CASSPGEQGNSPLHF. The CDR3 coding sequence is TGTGCCAGCTCACCAGGGGAGCAAGGCAATTCACCCCTCCACTTT. V gene TRBV18 combines with J gene TRBJ1-6; no clear D. Germline V CDR1 and CDR2: KGHSH, LQKENI. Trimming left V 2 bases short and J 7 bases short, with 12 bases between. The CDR3 covers 15 residues.

Ten or more counts support this clonotype. The rearrangement joins TRBV11-3 to TRBJ2-3, with D possibly matching TRBD2 (5 bases). The ends were cut back, 5 bases at V and 6 bases at J, with 15 bases in the middle. The CDR3 contains 14 residues. Germline V CDR1 and CDR2: SGHNT, YENEEA. The CDR3, as DNA: TGTGCCAGCAGCCTTGGACTCGAGGGTGATACGCAGTATTTT. Protein sequence: CASSLGLEGDTQYF.

This clonotype has at least ten counts. The junction does not match germline at one end; this may be a read error. This rearrangement joins TRBV7-7 to TRBJ1-4; 8 bases fit TRBD1. Per germline, CDR1 SSHAT and CDR2 FNYEAQ (reference sequence). The CDR3 loop spans 16 amino acids. CDR3 loop: CASSPVRRTGNEKLFF. Here the CDR3 DNA reads TGTGCTAGCAGCCCAGTGCGCCGGACAGGGAATGAAAAACTGTTTTTT. Full variable domain (remainder filled in from reference TRBV7-7 and TRBJ1-4): GAGVSQSPRYKVTKRGQDVTLRCDPISSHATLYWYQQALGQGPEFLTYFNYEAQPDKSGLPSDRFSAERPEGSISTLTIQRTEQRDSAMYRCASSPVRRTGNEKLFFGSGTQLSVL.

The chain links TRBV30 to TRBJ1-2; D gene uncertain. The CDR3 loop spans 13 amino acids. The ends were cut back, 0 bases at V and 5 bases at J, with 10 bases in the middle. Germline V lookup: CDR1 GTSNPN, CDR2 SVGIG (reference sequence). The CDR3 DNA follows: TGTGCCTGGAGTGTACATAATGGATATGGCTACACCTTC. Translating it yields CAWSVHNGYGYTF.

Comment on this clonotype: As the CDR3 is not closed by the conserved phenylalanine or tryptophan, this likely results from a read error. This chain's CDR3 is CASSQVGKTSYEQYL. In nucleotides, the CDR3 is TGTGCCAGCAGCCAAGTCGGAAAGACCTCCTACGAGCAGTACCTC. The chain employs TRBV3-1 and TRBJ2-7; D is ambiguous. The V gene's germline CDR1 is LGHDT and CDR2 YNNKEL (reference sequence). The V end lost 1 base, the J end lost 0 bases, and 10 bases lay between the germline ends. This CDR3 region has 15 residues.

This clonotype occurred a few times. This chain uses TRBV14 with TRBJ1-3; D gene unclear. The V end was cut by 0 bases, the J end by 0 bases, with 9 bases between. CDR3 size: 16 residues. The germline V gene has CDR1 SGHDN and CDR2 FVKESK. CDR3 residues: CASSQETGYSGNTIYF. Written as DNA, the CDR3 is TGTGCCAGCAGCCAAGAGACGGGGTACTCTGGAAACACCATATATTTT.

There are many counts of this clonotype. V usage is TRBV12-3 or TRBV12-4 and J usage is TRBJ2-7; 7 bases fit TRBD1. The trim removed 3 bases at V and 4 bases at J, leaving 12 bases unmatched. The CDR3 loop spans 16 amino acids. The CDR3 is CASSFRKGAPFYEQYF. The DNA for the CDR3 is TGTGCCAGCAGTTTCCGAAAGGGGGCCCCTTTTTACGAGCAGTACTTC.

This clonotype has at least ten counts. One end of the junction is discordant with germline, which a read error may explain. The chain links TRBV7-7 to TRBJ2-3, with D possibly TRBD2 on 6 matching bases. The CDR3 runs 17 residues. Germline V gene sequence: CDR1 SSHAT, CDR2 FNYEAQ (reference sequence). The CDR3 coding sequence is TGTGCTAGCAGCTTAGCGTGGGGAGCTAGCGGCACAGATACGCAGTATTTT. Translating it yields CASSLAWGASGTDTQYF.

The gene calls are TRBV20-1 and TRBJ2-3, with D unresolved. The germline V and J ends were trimmed by 6 bases and 4 bases, with 8 bases remaining between them. This CDR3 is built from 11 residues. Germline V lookup: CDR1 DFQATT, CDR2 SNEGSKA (reference sequence). In nucleotides, the CDR3 is TGCAGTGCCGCTGGGCCAGATACGCAGTATTTT. As protein: CSAAGPDTQYF.

This clonotype was observed a handful of times. The chain recombines TRBV2 with TRBJ2-2, with TRBD1 identical over 12 bases. Germline V CDR1 and CDR2: SNHLY, FYNNEI. The ends lost 1 base at V and 7 bases at J; junction bases unmatched: 13. The CDR3 is 19 residues long. The CDR3 reads CASSEDQLRDRGPVGELFF. The CDR3 DNA reads as TGTGCCAGCAGTGAAGACCAACTTCGGGACAGGGGGCCGGTCGGGGAGCTGTTTTTT.

This clonotype was recorded at least ten times. The chain combines TRBV7-2 with TRBJ2-5; 14 bases match TRBD2. The CDR3 spans 18 residues. Germline V CDR1 and CDR2: SGHTA, FQGNSA. Trimming removed 5 bases from V and 1 base from J; junction bases left unmatched: 9. The CDR3 coding sequence is TGTGCCAGCAGCCTCGGGACTAGCGGGGGTGTGTTCCAAGAGACCCAGTACTTC. Amino acid sequence: CASSLGTSGGVFQETQYF.

This chain connects TRBV6-2 or TRBV6-3 to TRBJ1-5, with 9 bases matching TRBD1. With V trimmed by 1 base and J by 5 bases, 6 bases remained unmatched. Germline loops: CDR1 MNHEY, CDR2 SVGEGT. The CDR3 sequence is 16 residues long. CDR3 region: CASSYWDRVSHQPQHF. CDR3 in DNA: TGTGCCAGCAGTTACTGGGACAGGGTTTCACATCAGCCCCAGCATTTT.

This clonotype has just one count. The chain couples TRBV27 to TRBJ1-5; D gene ambiguous. The CDR3 consists of 15 residues. From germline, CDR1 is MNHEY and CDR2 SMNVEV (reference sequence). V lost 0 bases and J 6 bases, leaving 12 bases between the germline ends. This chain's CDR3 is CASSLSRPGVQPQHF. DNA of the CDR3: TGTGCCAGCAGTTTATCAAGGCCAGGCGTTCAGCCCCAGCATTTT.

J is TRBJ2-5 and V is TRBV28, with D hard to call. The CDR3 has 14 residues. V lost 5 bases, J lost 4 bases, and 14 bases lay in between. The germline V gene has CDR1 MDHEN and CDR2 SYDVKM. This chain's CDR3 is CASSPRTLGETQYF. In DNA form, the CDR3 reads TGTGCCAGCAGTCCCCGGACGTTAGGAGAGACCCAGTACTTC.

Points on this clonotype: One end of the junction does not line up with germline, which may come from a read error. The chain links TRBV18 to TRBJ1-1; possible D gene TRBD1, 6 bases. The CDR3 spans 17 residues. From germline, CDR1 is KGHSH and CDR2 LQKENI. The CDR3 DNA sequence: TGTGCCAGCTCAAGGACGGGACTTCCCACGCGGGACACTGAAGCTTACTTT. Protein product: CASSRTGLPTRDTEAYF.

This clonotype was detected a few times. The gene calls are TRBV7-2 and TRBJ2-2; no reliable D call. Germline V CDR1 and CDR2: SGHTA, FQGNSA. The CDR3 sequence is 14 residues long. Trimming pared 4 bases from V and 1 base from J, leaving 7 bases between. The CDR3 region is CASSSPLNTGELFF. CDR3 DNA sequence: TGTGCCAGCAGCTCCCCATTGAACACCGGGGAGCTGTTTTTT.

This clonotype has a handful of counts. This chain connects TRBV11-1 to TRBJ1-2; D is possibly TRBD1 (6 bases). There are 15 residues in the CDR3. V was clipped by 5 bases and J by 2 bases, with 15 bases between them. The V gene's germline CDR1 is SGHAT and CDR2 FQDESV (reference sequence). For the CDR3, the DNA is TGTGCCAGCAGCCCGCAGGGGACGACCAACTATGGCTACACCTTC. This codes for CASSPQGTTNYGYTF.

This clonotype has more than one count but fewer than ten. The CDR3 protein is CASSPRDTGPKGYTF. For the CDR3, the DNA is TGTGCCAGCTCCCCCCGGGACACTGGACCTAAGGGCTACACCTTC. The chain links TRBV18 to TRBJ1-2; tentatively, D is TRBD1 (6 bases). CDR3 length equals 15 residues. Germline V lookup: CDR1 KGHSH, CDR2 LQKENI. The ends were cut back, 6 bases at V and 8 bases at J, with 22 bases in the middle.

This clonotype came up many times. The chain has TRBV6-2 or TRBV6-3 and TRBJ2-7; TRBD1 agrees at 8 bases. The CDR3 has 14 residues. Germline assignment: CDR1 MNHEY and CDR2 SVGEGT. V lost 4 bases, J lost 3 bases, and 5 bases stayed unmatched. The CDR3 loop is CASSFPGQVYEQYF. The CDR3 DNA sequence: TGTGCCAGCAGTTTTCCGGGACAGGTCTACGAGCAGTACTTC.

This chain joins TRBV14 and TRBJ2-1; possible D gene TRBD2, 5 bases. The CDR3 totals 12 residues. Trimming pared 4 bases from V and 8 bases from J, leaving 9 bases between. Germline loops: CDR1 SGHDN, CDR2 FVKESK. The CDR3 coding sequence is TGTGCCAGCAGCCCCACTAGACATGAGCAGTTCTTC. It translates to CASSPTRHEQFF.

There are many counts of this clonotype. This chain uses TRBV30 with TRBJ1-1; TRBD1 matches 7 bases. This CDR3 region has 15 residues. Per the germline V gene, CDR1 is GTSNPN and CDR2 is SVGIG (reference sequence). After removal of 5 bases from V and 1 base from J, the junction contained 10 bases not matched to a gene. CDR3 amino acids: CAWATGDGGNTEAFF. Here the CDR3 DNA reads TGTGCCTGGGCAACAGGGGACGGGGGGAACACTGAAGCTTTCTTT.

With respect to this clonotype: A much bigger clone sits one base away, suggesting this may be a read error. The CDR3 reads CASSLLRVGAFF. As DNA, the CDR3 is TGTGCCAGCAGCTTACTCCGGGTGGGAGCTTTCTTT. The chain carries TRBV11-2 and TRBJ1-1; D is uncertain. The CDR3 length is 12 residues. CDR1 and CDR2 from the germline V gene are SGHAT and FQNNGV. The V gene lost 2 bases and the J gene lost 10 bases, with 11 bases spanning the gap.

This clonotype was seen at least ten times. This chain connects TRBV12-3 or TRBV12-4 to TRBJ2-7; TRBD1 matches 9 bases. V shed 5 bases and J 6 bases; nucleotides not matched to a gene: 8. The length of the CDR3 is 14 residues. CDR3 bases: TGTGCCAGCAGTCCGAGGACAGGGGAAGGCGAGCAGTACTTC. Protein: CASSPRTGEGEQYF.

This clonotype was observed at least ten times. The chain is built from TRBV11-2 and TRBJ1-5; 9 nucleotides align to TRBD1. This CDR3 is 15 amino acids long. Trimming cost V 3 bases and J 6 bases; bases outside gene matches: 6. Germline CDR1 is SGHAT and CDR2 is FQNNGV. The CDR3 loop reads CASSLMGQGGQPQHF. DNA for the CDR3: TGTGCCAGCAGCTTGATGGGACAGGGCGGTCAGCCCCAGCATTTT.